This is a list of T cell receptor beta chains from one sample in a study of T cells in localized non-small cell lung cancer. Sequenced by immunoSEQ multiplex PCR; TCRdb stores in-frame clones only, minus some. The repertoire includes 50,000 to 60,000 clones, 70% to 90% of them detected once, and 15% to 20% sits in the top ten. Specimen: PBMCs, collected before any cancer treatment. The origin of the receptors is a female donor with stage II lung adenocarcinoma. CDR3s include the opening cysteine and the closing phenylalanine or tryptophan. Each record gives: clone size, J gene, V gene, D gene, CDR3 protein, CDR3 DNA. D genes are given only for firm matches. Size is omitted from some rows. Given values are once, few, many or a class for expanded clones.

>.|TRBJ2-7|TRBV10-2|.
CASGGPGSYEQYF
TGCGCCAGCGGGGGCCCAGGGTCCTACGAGCAGTACTTC
>.|TRBJ2-3|TRBV5-4|.
CASSPRGPADTQYF
TGTGCCAGCAGCCCCCGCGGGCCGGCAGATACGCAGTATTTT
>.|TRBJ2-1|TRBV5-1|.
CASSLGRQFGAYNEQFF
TGCGCCAGCAGCTTGGGCCGACAGTTTGGGGCTTACAATGAGCAGTTCTTC
>.|TRBJ1-1|TRBV4-1|.
CASSQDRAVNTEAFF
TGCGCCAGCAGCCAAGATAGGGCGGTTAACACTGAAGCTTTCTTT
>.|TRBJ2-1|TRBV19|.
CASSIVNLGNEQFF
TGTGCCAGTAGTATAGTAAACCTCGGGAATGAGCAGTTCTTC
>.|TRBJ1-2|TRBV10-3|.
CAISKTTEDYGYTF
TGTGCCATCAGTAAGACCACAGAAGACTATGGCTACACCTTC
>once|TRBJ1-6|TRBV10-1|.
CASSDDGNSPLHF
TGCGCCAGCAGTGACGATGGCAATTCACCCCTCCACTTT
>once|TRBJ2-1|TRBV6-1|.
CASEAGWDEQFF
TGTGCCAGCGAGGCAGGGTGGGATGAGCAGTTCTTC
>.|TRBJ2-2|TRBV10-1|TRBD1
CASSESRTGITGELFF
TGCGCCAGCAGTGAGTCCCGGACAGGCATTACCGGGGAGCTGTTTTTT
>.|TRBJ1-1|TRBV7-9|.
CASSLQGGGTEAFF
TGTGCCAGCAGCTTACAGGGAGGGGGCACTGAAGCTTTCTTT
>.|TRBJ2-5|TRBV21-1|.
CASSKGVDGLQETQYF
TGTGCCAGCAGCAAAGGGGTCGACGGACTACAAGAGACCCAGTACTTC
>once|TRBJ1-4|TRBV4-2|.
CASSHPPGPLNEKLFF
TGTGCCAGCAGCCACCCCCCGGGACCGCTTAATGAAAAACTGTTTTTT
>once|TRBJ1-2|TRBV5-4|TRBD1
CASNQGDRGHYGYTF
TGTGCCAGCAACCAAGGGGACAGGGGTCACTATGGCTACACCTTC
>few|TRBJ2-1|TRBV29-1|TRBD2
CSGGRQATYNEQFF
TGCAGCGGCGGGAGGCAGGCAACCTACAATGAGCAGTTCTTC
>.|TRBJ1-1|TRBV6-5|.
CASSTPTLGNTEAFF
TGTGCCAGCAGTACACCTACACTGGGGAACACTGAAGCTTTCTTT
>.|TRBJ1-1|TRBV5-6|.
CASSLERGNTEAFF
TGTGCCAGCAGCTTGGAACGGGGTAACACTGAAGCTTTCTTT
>.|TRBJ2-7|TRBV27|TRBD1
CASSSGQGAYEQYF
TGTGCCAGCAGTTCCGGACAGGGAGCATACGAGCAGTACTTC
>.|TRBJ2-1|TRBV20-1|.
CSATGFEQFF
TGCAGTGCTACAGGCTTTGAGCAGTTCTTC
>.|TRBJ2-3|TRBV7-6|.
CASSFLGDTQYF
TGTGCCAGCAGCTTTCTCGGGGATACGCAGTATTTT
>.|TRBJ1-2|TRBV2|.
CASSAPGTNYGYTF
TGTGCCAGCAGTGCCCCCGGGACTAACTATGGCTACACCTTC
>.|TRBJ1-1|TRBV25-1|.
CASSVLGHRAFF
TGTGCCAGCAGTGTCCTGGGACACCGAGCTTTCTTT
>.|TRBJ2-2|TRBV7-2|.
CASSLRGGLDTGELFF
TGTGCCAGCAGCCTTAGGGGGGGGCTTGACACCGGGGAGCTGTTTTTT
>.|TRBJ2-1|TRBV21-1|.
CASSKQAGGLRSNEQFF
TGTGCCAGCAGCAAGCAAGCGGGGGGTCTCCGAAGCAATGAGCAGTTCTTC
>.|TRBJ2-7|TRBV2|.
CASSYDRDTSYEQYF
TGTGCCAGCAGTTATGACCGGGACACCTCCTACGAGCAGTACTTC
>.|TRBJ1-5|TRBV7-9|.
CASSISGESNQPQHF
TGTGCCAGCAGCATTTCAGGGGAGAGCAATCAGCCCCAGCATTTT
>once|TRBJ1-1|TRBV5-5|.
CASSLAAGPNTEAFF
TGTGCCAGCAGCTTGGCCGCGGGGCCAAACACTGAAGCTTTCTTT
>.|TRBJ2-7|TRBV5-4|.
CASSSKRDSYEQYF
TGTGCCAGCAGCTCGAAAAGAGACAGCTACGAGCAGTACTTC
>.|TRBJ2-3|TRBV27|.
CASSFAGLTTDTQYF
TGTGCCAGCAGTTTCGCGGGACTTACCACAGATACGCAGTATTTT
>.|TRBJ1-1|TRBV5-1|.
CASSLTGKDTEAFF
TGCGCCAGCAGCTTGACAGGGAAGGACACTGAAGCTTTCTTT
>.|TRBJ2-5|TRBV5-1|TRBD1
CASSLGTGALQETQYF
TGCGCCAGCAGCCTGGGGACAGGGGCCCTCCAAGAGACCCAGTACTTC
>.|TRBJ1-1|TRBV29-1|TRBD1
CSVEGSGGAFGTEAFF
TGCAGCGTTGAGGGGTCAGGGGGCGCGTTCGGCACTGAAGCTTTCTTT
>.|TRBJ1-5|TRBV13|.
CASSLGRGRNQPQHF
TGTGCCAGCAGCCTCGGGCGGGGGCGCAATCAGCCCCAGCATTTT
>.|TRBJ1-6|TRBV6-1|.
CASSEDRLGSYNSPLHF
TGTGCCAGCAGTGAAGACAGGCTAGGCTCCTATAATTCACCCCTCCACTTT
>.|TRBJ2-3|TRBV5-1|.
CASSFETDTQYF
TGCGCCAGCAGCTTTGAGACAGATACGCAGTATTTT
>.|TRBJ2-7|TRBV5-4|.
CASSLANSYEQYF
TGTGCCAGCAGCTTGGCCAACTCCTACGAGCAGTACTTC
>.|TRBJ1-3|TRBV7-9|TRBD1
CASSSRQGDTIYF
TGTGCCAGCAGCTCCCGACAGGGGGACACCATATATTTT
>once|TRBJ1-1|TRBV6-5|.
CASSYGGVESTEAFF
TGTGCCAGCAGTTACGGCGGGGTCGAGTCGACTGAAGCTTTCTTT
>once|TRBJ1-3|TRBV30|.
CAWSRRTSSGNTIYF
TGTGCCTGGAGCCGACGGACGAGCTCTGGAAACACCATATATTTT
>.|TRBJ2-1|TRBV7-8|TRBD2
CASSLRAGGSNEQFF
TGTGCCAGCAGCTTAAGGGCGGGGGGCTCCAATGAGCAGTTCTTC
>.|TRBJ2-5|TRBV30|TRBD2
CAWSGTSGAADGETQYF
TGTGCCTGGTCCGGGACTAGCGGGGCTGCAGACGGGGAGACCCAGTACTTC
>.|TRBJ1-1|TRBV7-8|.
CASSLGRNTEAFF
TGTGCCAGCAGCTTAGGCAGGAACACTGAAGCTTTCTTT